This T cell receptor (beta chain) originates from a study of beta chain features in type 1 diabetes. Study as a whole: Healthy donors and patients had similar age, gender and cell yields. Findings of the study overall: Patients with Type 1 diabetes showed moderately but significantly shorter TCRB CDR3s in all four CD4+ subsets.

Trimming cost V 5 bases and J 4 bases, with 18 bases left between them. Looked up from germline, CDR1 is SGHTA and CDR2 is FQGTGA. This CDR3 spans 17 amino acids. Details on this clone: No antigen is known for it.

Expressed TCRB transcripts were sequenced after all isolated RNA was converted to cDNA. The protocol was immunoSEQ multiplex PCR, while the TCRdb copy is restricted to in-frame clones and leaves out a portion. The table has about 15,000 clones, approximately 76% seen once. Sorted populations were all over 98% pure. This TCR was recovered from a woman aged 18-29 years with type 1 diabetes. The J gene is TRBJ1-6, the V gene TRBV7-3; D is unclear. Sequenced material: stem cell memory CD4+ T cells from blood. The CDR3 region is CASSQAGWGTYNSPLHF. The CDR3 DNA follows: TGTGCCAGCAGCCAAGCGGGCTGGGGAACGTATAATTCACCCCTCCACTTT.